This TCR beta chain was sequenced in a study of Graves' ophthalmopathy and Graves' hyperthyroidism. Study-level results: Blood also carried most expanded thyroid clonotypes exceeding 0.001 frequency.

Investigators amplified TCR beta CDR3 regions from RNA transcripts. HTBI primers were used in a first-round RT-PCR, which preceded a second-round multiplex PCR. TCRdb analysed the multiplex PCR reads with MiXCR anew, one entry per CDR3 protein. The sample lists about 550,000 distinct CDR3 sequences; under 40% were seen once. On this clonotype: Its antigen is undetermined.

Aged 18 to 65, hyperthyroidism patients had new diagnoses of under 2 months' duration. In this cohort, patients with other autoimmune diseases, uncontrolled infections, pregnancy or lactation were excluded. The sequenced material came from peripheral blood or thyroid tissue (not recorded which). The source is an adult man with Graves' hyperthyroidism.

The chain's CDR3 is CASSVDRIDTGELFF. The CDR3 DNA follows: TGTGCCAGCAGCGTAGACAGAATAGACACCGGGGAGCTGTTTTTT. The V and J genes are TRBV9 and TRBJ2-2; no firm D call. CDR1 and CDR2 from the germline V gene are SGDLS and YYNGEE. V was pared by 0 bases and J by 3 bases, with 9 bases between. The CDR3 contains 15 residues.